Listed below are T cell receptor beta chains from one sample, sequenced in a study of T cell responses to AZD1222 COVID-19 vaccine. Profiling relied on immunoSEQ multiplex PCR, and the TCRdb table lists in-frame clones only, not all of them. Among around 44,000 clones listed, roughly 85% were seen once. Sequencing used peripheral blood, obtained 28 days after the second AZD1222 dose. Receptors were obtained from an adult who received the AZD1222 COVID-19 vaccine. Each CDR3 is given with its conserved first and last residue. The D gene is left open where the match is weak. Clone size is stated in some rows and not others, as once, few, many or a class when expanded.

DNA,CDR3,J,D,V,size
TGTGCCAGCAGCGTAGGCCCGGGGGGGACACCCGGGGGGGAGCAGTACTTC,CASSVGPGGTPGGEQYF,TRBJ2-7,TRBD2,TRBV9,NA
TGTGCCAGCAGCCGCACTCAGTCGGGGGCTAATGAAAAACTGTTTTTT,CASSRTQSGANEKLFF,TRBJ1-4,NA,TRBV28,NA
TGTGCCAGCAGCAGGGACAGGGTGTACTATGGCTACACCTTC,CASSRDRVYYGYTF,TRBJ1-2,TRBD1,TRBV11-2,NA
TGCGCCAGCAGCTTGATGGGAAACGAGCAGTACTTC,CASSLMGNEQYF,TRBJ2-7,NA,TRBV5-1,NA
TGTGCCAGCAGTTTTACGACAGGGGGCGATCAGCCCCAGCATTTT,CASSFTTGGDQPQHF,TRBJ1-5,TRBD1,TRBV6-5,NA
TGTGCCAGCAGACCCACACCGACCGGGGAGCTGTTTTTT,CASRPTPTGELFF,TRBJ2-2,NA,TRBV6-5,NA
TGTGCCACCAGCAGAGATCCGGCTAGCGACACCGGGGAGCTGTTTTTT,CATSRDPASDTGELFF,TRBJ2-2,NA,TRBV15,NA
TGTGCCAGCAGCTTAGGAGGGACTAATGTTGCTGAGCAGTTCTTC,CASSLGGTNVAEQFF,TRBJ2-1,TRBD2,TRBV11-3,NA
TGCGCCAGCAGGGACAGCTCTGGGGCCAACGTCCTGACTTTC,CASRDSSGANVLTF,TRBJ2-6,NA,TRBV10-2,NA
TGTGCCAGTAGTATTTGGGGTGGCTACGAGCAGTACTTC,CASSIWGGYEQYF,TRBJ2-7,NA,TRBV19,NA
TGTGCCAGCAGCCAAGATCGAGGGGTCAGGGACACCATATATTTT,CASSQDRGVRDTIYF,TRBJ1-3,NA,TRBV3-1/TRBV3-2,NA
TGTGCCAGCAAGCTCACAGGGGAAGAGACCCAGTACTTC,CASKLTGEETQYF,TRBJ2-5,TRBD1,TRBV2,NA
TGTGCCAGTAGTATGGGGCAGTCCTACGAGCAGTACTTC,CASSMGQSYEQYF,TRBJ2-7,NA,TRBV19,NA
TGTGCCAGCCGGGAGCGCGGGGGTAACTATGGCTACACCTTC,CASRERGGNYGYTF,TRBJ1-2,NA,TRBV28,NA
TGTGCCAGCAGTAATCCCCGGGACAGACTCACAGATACGCAGTATTTT,CASSNPRDRLTDTQYF,TRBJ2-3,TRBD1,TRBV28,NA
TGTGCCAGCAGCTCCCCGGACAGTTCCTACGAGCAGTACTTC,CASSSPDSSYEQYF,TRBJ2-7,NA,TRBV5-4,few
TGTGCCAGCAGCGCCCCGGGACAGGGGGCATATACGCAGTATTTT,CASSAPGQGAYTQYF,TRBJ2-3,TRBD1,TRBV9,NA
TGTGCTAGTGGTTTTGTACTAGCGAGCACAGATACGCAGTATTTT,CASGFVLASTDTQYF,TRBJ2-3,TRBD2,TRBV12-5,NA
TGTGCCTGGAGTACGGGAGATGCAACGCAGCCCCAGCATTTT,CAWSTGDATQPQHF,TRBJ1-5,NA,TRBV30,NA